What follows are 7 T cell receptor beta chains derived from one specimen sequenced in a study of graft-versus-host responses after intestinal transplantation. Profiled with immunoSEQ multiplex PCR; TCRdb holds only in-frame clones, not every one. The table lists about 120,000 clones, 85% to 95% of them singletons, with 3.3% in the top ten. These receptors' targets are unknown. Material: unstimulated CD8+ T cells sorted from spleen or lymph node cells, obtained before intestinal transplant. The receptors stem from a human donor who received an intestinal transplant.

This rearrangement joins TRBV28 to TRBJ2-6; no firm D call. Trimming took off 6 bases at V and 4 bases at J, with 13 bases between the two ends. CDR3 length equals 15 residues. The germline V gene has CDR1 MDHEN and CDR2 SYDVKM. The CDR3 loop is CASRPLLSGANVLTF. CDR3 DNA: TGTGCCAGCAGACCTCTTCTATCCGGGGCCAACGTCCTGACTTTC.

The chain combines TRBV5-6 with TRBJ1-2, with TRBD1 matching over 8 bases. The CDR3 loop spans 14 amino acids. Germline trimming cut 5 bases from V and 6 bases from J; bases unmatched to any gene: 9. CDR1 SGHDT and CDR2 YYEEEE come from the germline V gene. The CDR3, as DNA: TGTGCCAGCAGGGTCCAGGGGGCTTTTAATGGCTACACCTTC. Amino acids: CASRVQGAFNGYTF.

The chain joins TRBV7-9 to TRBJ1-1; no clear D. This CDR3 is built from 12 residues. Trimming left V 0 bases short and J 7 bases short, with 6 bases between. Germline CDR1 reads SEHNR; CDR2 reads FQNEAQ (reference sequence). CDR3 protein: CASSLAGSEAFF. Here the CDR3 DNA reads TGTGCCAGCAGCTTAGCGGGGAGTGAAGCTTTCTTT.

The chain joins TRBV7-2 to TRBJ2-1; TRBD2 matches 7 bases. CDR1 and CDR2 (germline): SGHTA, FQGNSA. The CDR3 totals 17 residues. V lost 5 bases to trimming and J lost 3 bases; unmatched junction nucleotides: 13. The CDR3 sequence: CASSPGGGSTRYNEQFF. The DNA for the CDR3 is TGTGCCAGCAGCCCCGGAGGCGGGAGTACCCGCTACAATGAGCAGTTCTTC.

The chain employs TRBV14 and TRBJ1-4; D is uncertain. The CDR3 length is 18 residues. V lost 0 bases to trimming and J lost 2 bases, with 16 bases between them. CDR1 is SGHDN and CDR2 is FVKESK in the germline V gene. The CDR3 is CASSQDYHPGSTNEKLFF. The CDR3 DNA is TGTGCCAGCAGCCAAGATTACCATCCTGGCTCGACTAATGAAAAACTGTTTTTT.

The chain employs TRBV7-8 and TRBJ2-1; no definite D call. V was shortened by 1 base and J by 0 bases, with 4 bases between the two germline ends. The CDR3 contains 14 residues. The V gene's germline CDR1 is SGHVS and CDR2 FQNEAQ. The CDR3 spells CASSLESSYNEQFF. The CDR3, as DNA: TGTGCCAGCAGCTTAGAGTCCTCCTACAATGAGCAGTTCTTC. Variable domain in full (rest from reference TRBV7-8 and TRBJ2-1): GAGVSQSPRYKVAKRGQDVALRCDPISGHVSLFWYQQALGQGPEFLTYFQNEAQLDKSGLPSDRFFAERPEGSVSTLKIQRTQQEDSAVYLCASSLESSYNEQFFGPGTRLTVL.

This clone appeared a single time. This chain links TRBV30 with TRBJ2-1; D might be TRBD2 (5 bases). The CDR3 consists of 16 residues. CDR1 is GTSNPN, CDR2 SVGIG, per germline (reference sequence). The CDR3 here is CSSGQITSGAYNEQFF. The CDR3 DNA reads TGTTCCTCTGGCCAGATTACTAGTGGGGCCTACAATGAGCAGTTCTTC.